This TCR beta chain was captured by sequencing in a study of neurological immune-mediated disorders. Study information: A relapsing-remitting course was seen in about 90% of the roughly 35 multiple sclerosis patients and a secondary progressive course in 3. Study outcomes and limitations: Levels of TCR clonal expansion peaked in HTLV-1-associated myelopathy and reached their lowest in multiple sclerosis, under those of healthy controls. One related-CDR3 cluster, identified by phylogenetic grouping, held the repertoires of 18 of 34 multiple sclerosis patients and was a possible signature.

Synthesis of cDNA was accomplished via 5'RACE employing 10-nucleotide random UMIs. MiXCR was run by TCRdb on the 5' RACE reads, yielding one entry per CDR3 protein. Among 45,000 to 60,000 distinct CDR3 sequences listed, 3% to 4.5% were seen once. The table lists this clonotype with many counts. Antigen: not known. The V and J ends lost 3 bases and 6 bases respectively, with 9 bases between them. This CDR3 has 13 amino acids. Germline values: CDR1 MNHNS, CDR2 SASEGT. The receptor was derived from a man aged 30 to 39 with multiple sclerosis. The sample was PBMCs. The chain couples TRBV6-1 to TRBJ2-1, with D perhaps matching TRBD2 (6 bases). Written as DNA, the CDR3 is TGTGCCAGCAGTGACCGGGGACTCAATGAGCAGTTCTTC. Its translation: CASSDRGLNEQFF.